This T cell receptor (beta chain) was documented in a study of shared clonotypes between healthy human individuals. Study as a whole: Participating donors consisted of two women and a few men aged 18 to 49. Whole-study findings and limits: In general, naive subsets displayed greater estimated richness than memory subsets did.

Profiled with immunoSEQ multiplex PCR; TCRdb holds only in-frame clones, not every one. Of approximately 2,200,000 clones in the sample, approximately 94% were seen once. Positive CCR7 selection of CD45RO-negative cells yielded the naive CD8 cells, and terminally differentiated effector memory CD45RA+ cells were excluded. Comments on this clone: Its antigen remains unknown.

The CDR3 extends over 15 amino acids. Trimming shortened V by 4 bases and J by 4 bases, and 17 bases separated the two germline ends. Looked up from germline, CDR1 is MNHEY and CDR2 is SVGAGI. The rearrangement uses TRBV6-5 and TRBJ2-7, with D perhaps given as TRBD1 or TRBD2 (5 bases each). Sequenced: naive CD8+ T cells from PBMCs. The sequence was collected from a man aged 18 to 30 in good health. Some clones in this sample may be carry-over from other donors' samples. DNA for the CDR3: TGTGCCAGCAGTTTCGAAACCGGGACGGATTACGAGCAGTACTTC. Translated: CASSFETGTDYEQYF.